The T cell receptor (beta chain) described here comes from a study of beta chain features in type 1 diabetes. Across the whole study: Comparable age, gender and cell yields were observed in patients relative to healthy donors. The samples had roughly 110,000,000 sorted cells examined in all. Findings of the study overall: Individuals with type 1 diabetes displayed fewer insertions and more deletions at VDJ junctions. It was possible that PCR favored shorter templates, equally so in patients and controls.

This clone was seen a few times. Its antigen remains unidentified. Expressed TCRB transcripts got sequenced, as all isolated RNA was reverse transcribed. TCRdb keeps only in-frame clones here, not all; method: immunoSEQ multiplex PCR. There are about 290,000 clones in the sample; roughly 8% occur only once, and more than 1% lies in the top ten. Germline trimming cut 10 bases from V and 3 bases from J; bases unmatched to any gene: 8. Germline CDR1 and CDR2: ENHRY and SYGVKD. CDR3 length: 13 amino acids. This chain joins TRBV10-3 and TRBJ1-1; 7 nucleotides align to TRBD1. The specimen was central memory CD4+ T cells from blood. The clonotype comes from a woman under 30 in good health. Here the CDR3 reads CATEDRADTEAFF. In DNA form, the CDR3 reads TGTGCCACCGAAGACAGGGCGGACACTGAAGCTTTCTTT.